This T cell receptor (beta chain) stems from a study of CD4 T cells in relation to SARS-CoV-2 and coronaviruses. Study context: Median patient age was approximately 40 years, spanning 21 to 72 years. The restricting HLA molecule for shared crossreactive spike epitopes was mapped.

Naive and memory CD4+ T cell DNA was deep-sequenced without culture. The repertoire was sequenced with immunoSEQ multiplex PCR; TCRdb's copy has only in-frame clones and lacks some. Among tens of thousands of clones, roughly 90% were seen once, and the ten largest hold roughly 10%. The sample was memory CD4+ T cells from PBMCs. The clonotype comes from an adult with COVID-19.

The CDR3 region has the DNA TGTGCCAGCAGAACGGGGGCAACCTCCTACAATGAGCAGTTCTTC. Translating it yields CASRTGATSYNEQFF. The V call is TRBV28, the J call TRBJ2-1, with D perhaps given as TRBD1 or TRBD2 (6 bases each). Germline CDR1 is MDHEN and CDR2 is SYDVKM. CDR3 length: 15 amino acids. Trimming left V 6 bases short and J 0 bases short, with 12 bases between.